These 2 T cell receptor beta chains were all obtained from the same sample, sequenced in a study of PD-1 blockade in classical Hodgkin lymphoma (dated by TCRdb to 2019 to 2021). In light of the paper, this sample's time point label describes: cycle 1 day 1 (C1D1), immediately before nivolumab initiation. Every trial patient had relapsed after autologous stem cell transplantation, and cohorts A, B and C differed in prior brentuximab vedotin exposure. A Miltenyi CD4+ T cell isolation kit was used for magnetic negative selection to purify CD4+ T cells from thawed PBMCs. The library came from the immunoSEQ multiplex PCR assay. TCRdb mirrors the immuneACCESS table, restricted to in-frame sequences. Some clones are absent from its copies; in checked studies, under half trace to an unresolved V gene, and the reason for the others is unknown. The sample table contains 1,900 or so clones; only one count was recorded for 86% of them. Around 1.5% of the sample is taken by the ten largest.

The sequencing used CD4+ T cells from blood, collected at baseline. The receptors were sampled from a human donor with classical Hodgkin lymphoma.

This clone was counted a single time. CDR3 protein: CASSPRGQLETQYF. In DNA form, the CDR3 reads TGTGCCAGCAGCCCCCGAGGGCAGTTAGAGACCCAGTACTTC. The V gene is TRBV5-4, the J gene TRBJ2-5; maybe TRBD2 (5 bases). Deletions cut 4 bases from V and 4 bases from J, with 14 bases between. Per germline, CDR1 SGHNT and CDR2 YYREEE (reference sequence). The CDR3 covers 14 residues.

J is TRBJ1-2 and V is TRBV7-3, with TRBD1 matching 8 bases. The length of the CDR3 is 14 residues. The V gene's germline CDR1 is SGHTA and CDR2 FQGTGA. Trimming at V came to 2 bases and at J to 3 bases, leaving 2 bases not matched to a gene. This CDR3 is CASSLQGADYGYTF. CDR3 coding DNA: TGTGCCAGCAGCTTACAGGGGGCGGACTATGGCTACACCTTC.